Ten or more counts support the clone carrying this T cell receptor beta chain. TCRdb re-analysed the reads in MiXCR, keeping a single row per CDR3 protein. The repertoire holds a few hundred thousand distinct CDR3 sequences, about a sixth seen once, with less than 60% in the top ten. This record belongs to a study of T cell repertoires in cytomegalovirus infection. The receptor was derived from a human donor in good health (CMV status not recorded). Some clones in this sample may be carry-over from other donors' samples. The sequencing sample was made of CD8+ T cells from PBMCs.

As DNA, the CDR3 is TGTGCCAGCAGCCCGCCGGGACTCTTTAACAATGAGCAGTTCTTC. Protein: CASSPPGLFNNEQFF. The genes are TRBV5-6 and TRBJ2-1; D possibly corresponds to TRBD2 (6 bases). The CDR3 has 15 amino acids. Between the trimmed V and J ends, which lost 4 bases and 5 bases, there was a span of 16 bases. Germline V lookup: CDR1 SGHDT, CDR2 YYEEEE. The whole variable domain, filled in from reference TRBV5-6 and TRBJ2-1, reads DAGVTQSPTHLIKTRGQQVTLRCSPKSGHDTVSWYQQALGQGPQFIFQYYEEEERQRGNFPDRFSGHQFPNYSSELNVNALLLGDSALYLCASSPPGLFNNEQFFGPGTRLTVL.